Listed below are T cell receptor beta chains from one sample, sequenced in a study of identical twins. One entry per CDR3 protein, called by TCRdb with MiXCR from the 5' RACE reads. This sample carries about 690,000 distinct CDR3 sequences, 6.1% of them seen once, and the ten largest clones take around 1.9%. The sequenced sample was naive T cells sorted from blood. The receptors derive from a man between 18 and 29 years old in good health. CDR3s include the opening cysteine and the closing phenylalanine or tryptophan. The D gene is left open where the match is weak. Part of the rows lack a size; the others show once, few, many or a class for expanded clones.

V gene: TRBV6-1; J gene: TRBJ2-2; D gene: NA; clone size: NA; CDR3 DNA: TGTGCCAGCTGGGGGACCCAGACAGGGAGGGGAACCGGGGAGCTGTTTTTT; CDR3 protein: CASWGTQTGRGTGELFF
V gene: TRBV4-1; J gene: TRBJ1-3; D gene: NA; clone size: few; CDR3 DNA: TGCGCCAGCAGCCCTGGGACGGGAAAAACTTCTGGAAACACCATATATTTT; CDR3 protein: CASSPGTGKTSGNTIYF
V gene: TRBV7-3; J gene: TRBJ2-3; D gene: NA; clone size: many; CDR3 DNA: TGTGCCAGCAGCTTAATCGGACTAGATACGCAGTATTTT; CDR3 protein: CASSLIGLDTQYF
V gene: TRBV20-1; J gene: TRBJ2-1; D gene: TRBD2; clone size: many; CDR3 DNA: TGCAGTGCCAATAGCGGGAGCTCCTACAATGAGCAGTTCTTC; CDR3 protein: CSANSGSSYNEQFF
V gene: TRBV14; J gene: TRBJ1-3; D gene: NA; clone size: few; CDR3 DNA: TGTGCCAGCTCGGCGCTGAGCTCTGGAAACACCATATATTTT; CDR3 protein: CASSALSSGNTIYF
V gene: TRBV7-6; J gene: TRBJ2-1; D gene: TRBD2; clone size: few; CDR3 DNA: TGTGCCAGCAGCTTAGCGCGCCTAGCGGGAGATGAGCAGTTCTTC; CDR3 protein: CASSLARLAGDEQFF
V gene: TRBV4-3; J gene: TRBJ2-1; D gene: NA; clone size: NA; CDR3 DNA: TGCGCCAGCACCCCACTTTACCTATTC; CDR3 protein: CASTPLYLF
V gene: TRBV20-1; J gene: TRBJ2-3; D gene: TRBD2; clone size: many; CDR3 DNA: TGCAGTGCTAGCCCTAGCGGGAGTTGGGCAGATACGCAGTATTTT; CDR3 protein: CSASPSGSWADTQYF
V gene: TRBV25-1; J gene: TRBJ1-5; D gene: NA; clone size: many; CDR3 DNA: TGTGCCAGCAGTGAACAGGGCGTTCAGCCCCAGCATTTT; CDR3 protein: CASSEQGVQPQHF
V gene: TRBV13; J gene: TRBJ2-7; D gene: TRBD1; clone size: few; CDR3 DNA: TGTGCCAGCAGCTTAGATGAGGGGGCGAATGAGCAGTACTTC; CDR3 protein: CASSLDEGANEQYF
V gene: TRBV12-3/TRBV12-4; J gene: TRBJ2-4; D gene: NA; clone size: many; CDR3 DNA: TGTGCCAGCAGTGGGGATGTGAACATTCAGTACTTC; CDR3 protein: CASSGDVNIQYF
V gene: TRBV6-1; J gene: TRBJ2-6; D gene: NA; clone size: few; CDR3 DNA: TGTGCCAGCAGGGGGGGGGGGCCTGGGGCCAACGTCCTGACTTTC; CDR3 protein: CASRGGGPGANVLTF
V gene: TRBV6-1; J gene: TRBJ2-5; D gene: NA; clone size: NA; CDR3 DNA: TGTGCCAGCAGTGAAATCGGGGTTCAAGAGACCCAGTACTTC; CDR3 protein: CASSEIGVQETQYF
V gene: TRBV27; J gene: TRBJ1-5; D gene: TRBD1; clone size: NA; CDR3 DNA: TGTGCCAGCAAAAAACAGGGGGCCGGCAATCAGCCCCAGCATTTT; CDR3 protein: CASKKQGAGNQPQHF
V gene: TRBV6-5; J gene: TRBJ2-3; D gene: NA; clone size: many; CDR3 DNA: TGTGCCAGCAGAGACCTGGATACGCAGTATTTT; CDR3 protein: CASRDLDTQYF
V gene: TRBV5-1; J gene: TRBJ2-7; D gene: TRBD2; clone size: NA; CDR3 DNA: TGCGCCAGCAGCGACGGGAGGGCCTGGGAGCAGTACTTC; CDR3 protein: CASSDGRAWEQYF
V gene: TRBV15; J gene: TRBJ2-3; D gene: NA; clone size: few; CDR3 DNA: TGTGCCACCAGCACGATCACGCCAGATACGCAGTATTTT; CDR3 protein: CATSTITPDTQYF
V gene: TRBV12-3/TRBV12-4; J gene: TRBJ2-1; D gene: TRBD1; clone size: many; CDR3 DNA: TGTGCCAGCAGTTTAGCAGGGGGCGCCAGGGGGTACAATGAGCAGTTCTTC; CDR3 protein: CASSLAGGARGYNEQFF
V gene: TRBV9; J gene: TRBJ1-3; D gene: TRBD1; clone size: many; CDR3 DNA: TGTGCCAGCAGCGCGGGGACAGTTGGAAACACCATATATTTT; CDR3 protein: CASSAGTVGNTIYF
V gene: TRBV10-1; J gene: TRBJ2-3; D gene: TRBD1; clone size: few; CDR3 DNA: TGCGCCAGCAGTAGGACAGGGCCTGAGGTTACGCAGTATTTT; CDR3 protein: CASSRTGPEVTQYF
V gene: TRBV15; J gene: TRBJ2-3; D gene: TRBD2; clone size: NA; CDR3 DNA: TGTGCCACCAGCCCCCGGCGACTAGCGGCCGCAGATACGCAGTATTTT; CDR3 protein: CATSPRRLAAADTQYF
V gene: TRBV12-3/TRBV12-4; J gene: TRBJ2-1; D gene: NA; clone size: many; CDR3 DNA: TGTGCCAGCAGCGCCGGGGGGCCCCAGTTCTTC; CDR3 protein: CASSAGGPQFF
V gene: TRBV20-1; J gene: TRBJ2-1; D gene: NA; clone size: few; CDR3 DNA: TGCAGTGCAGAAGACAGCAACAATGAGCAGTTCTTC; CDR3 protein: CSAEDSNNEQFF
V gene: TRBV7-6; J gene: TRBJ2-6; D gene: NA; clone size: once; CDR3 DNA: TGTGCCAGCAGCGCGTCAGGTGTCGGTTTCTCTGGGGCCAACGTCCTGACTTTC; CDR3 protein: CASSASGVGFSGANVLTF
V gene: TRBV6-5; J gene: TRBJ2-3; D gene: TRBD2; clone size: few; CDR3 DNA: TGTGCCAGCAGTTACCATCGGGAGGGGTTAGATACGCAGTATTTT; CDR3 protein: CASSYHREGLDTQYF
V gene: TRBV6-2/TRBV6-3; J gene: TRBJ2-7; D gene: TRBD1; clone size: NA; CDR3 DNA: TGTGCCAGCAGTTGGGACAGGGCAAACTACGAGCAGTACTTC; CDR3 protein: CASSWDRANYEQYF
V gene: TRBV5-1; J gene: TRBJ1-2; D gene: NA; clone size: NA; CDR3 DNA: TGCGCCAGCAGCTTCGAGACGGACTATGGCTACACCTTC; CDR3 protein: CASSFETDYGYTF
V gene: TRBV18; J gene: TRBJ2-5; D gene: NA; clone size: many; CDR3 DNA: TGTGCCAGCTCACCAACGGGCCAGATAGAGACCCAGTACTTC; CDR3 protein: CASSPTGQIETQYF
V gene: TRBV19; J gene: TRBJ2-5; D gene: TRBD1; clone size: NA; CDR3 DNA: TGTGCCAGTAGACGACCTGGGACAGGGGAGACCCAGTACTTC; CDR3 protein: CASRRPGTGETQYF
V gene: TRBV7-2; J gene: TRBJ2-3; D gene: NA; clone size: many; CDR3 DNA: TGTGCCAGCAGCCCTACGGCAGGGGTGGGGGTAACAGATACGCAGTATTTT; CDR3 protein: CASSPTAGVGVTDTQYF
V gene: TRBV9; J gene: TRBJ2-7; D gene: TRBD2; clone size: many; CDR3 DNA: TGTGCCAGCAGCGGGCTAGCGGAATCCTACGAGCAGTACTTC; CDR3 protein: CASSGLAESYEQYF
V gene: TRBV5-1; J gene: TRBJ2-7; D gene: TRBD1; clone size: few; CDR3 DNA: TGCGCCAGCAGCCAGGGGGACAGGGCCGAGCAGTACTTC; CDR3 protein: CASSQGDRAEQYF
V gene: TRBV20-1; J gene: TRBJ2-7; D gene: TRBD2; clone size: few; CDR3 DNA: TGCAGTGCTAGGGTCCCGCTAGCGGGAGTAATCTACGAGCAGTACTTC; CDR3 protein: CSARVPLAGVIYEQYF
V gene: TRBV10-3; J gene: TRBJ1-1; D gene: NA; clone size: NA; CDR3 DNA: TGTGCCATCAGTGAAAGGGGATCGAACACTGAAGCTTTCTTT; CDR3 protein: CAISERGSNTEAFF
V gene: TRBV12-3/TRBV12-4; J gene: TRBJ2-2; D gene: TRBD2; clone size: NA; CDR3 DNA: TGTGCAACCATTATGGGGGGGAGGGCCTACACCGGGGAGCTGTTTTTT; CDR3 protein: CATIMGGRAYTGELFF
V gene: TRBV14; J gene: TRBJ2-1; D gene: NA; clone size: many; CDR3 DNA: TGTGCCAGCAGCCACTTGGCGCTTCACAATGAGCAGTTCTTC; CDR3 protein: CASSHLALHNEQFF
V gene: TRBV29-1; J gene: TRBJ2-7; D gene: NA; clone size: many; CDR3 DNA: TGCAGCGTCGAAGGGGGGAACTACGAGCAGTACTTC; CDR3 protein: CSVEGGNYEQYF
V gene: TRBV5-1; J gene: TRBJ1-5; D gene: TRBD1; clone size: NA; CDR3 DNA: TGCGCCAGCAGCCGGGACAGCCTAGATCAGCCCCAGCATTTT; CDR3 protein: CASSRDSLDQPQHF
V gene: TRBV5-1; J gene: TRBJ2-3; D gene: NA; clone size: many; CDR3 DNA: TGCGCCAGCAGCTCCTTGACCGGAGGGACGGATACGCAGTATTTT; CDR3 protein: CASSSLTGGTDTQYF
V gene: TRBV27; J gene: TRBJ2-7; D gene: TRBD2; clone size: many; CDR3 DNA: TGTGCCAGCAGGACTAGCGGGAGCGGCCCATACGAGCAGTACTTC; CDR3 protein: CASRTSGSGPYEQYF